This TCR beta chain was identified in a study of blood T cell repertoires in COVID-19. Germline V gives CDR1 MNHEY, CDR2 SMNVEV (reference sequence). CDR3 length: 15 residues. V lost 7 bases to trimming and J lost 2 bases; unmatched junction nucleotides: 5. Data came from immunoSEQ multiplex PCR; TCRdb stores just in-frame clones and leaves some out. The data contain fewer than 350,000 clones, 87% of them singletons. The clonotype comes from a man aged 25 to 40 with COVID-19, enrolled during active disease. The sample comprised peripheral blood. The gene calls are TRBV27 and TRBJ2-7, with 13 bases matching TRBD2. Here the CDR3 DNA reads TGTGCCAGCAAAATTACTAGCGGGAGGGCCTACGAGCAGTACTTC. Amino acids: CASKITSGRAYEQYF.